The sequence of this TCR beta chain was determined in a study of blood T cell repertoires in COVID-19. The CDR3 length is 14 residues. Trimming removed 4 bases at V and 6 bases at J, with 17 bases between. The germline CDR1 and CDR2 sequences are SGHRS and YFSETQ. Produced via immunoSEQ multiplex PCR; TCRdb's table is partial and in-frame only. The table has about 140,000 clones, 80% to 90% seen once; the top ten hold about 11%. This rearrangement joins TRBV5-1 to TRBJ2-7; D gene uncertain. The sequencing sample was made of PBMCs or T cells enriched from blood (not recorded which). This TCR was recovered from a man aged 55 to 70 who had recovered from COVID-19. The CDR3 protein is CASSVTPQEGEQYF. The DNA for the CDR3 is TGCGCCAGCAGCGTGACACCGCAGGAAGGCGAGCAGTACTTC.